This T cell receptor beta chain was identified during a study of cytomegalovirus exposure and HLA in healthy donors. In the study overall: In an earlier analysis, 90 million to 130 million unique TCR beta sequences were found from 200 million or so T cells. Samples from HLA-typed donors yielded some 85 million unique TCRs in an early data release.

In regard to this clone: What it binds is not known.

Study results and limitations: The authors assumed roughly uniform sequencing depth across donors for presence/absence analyses.

The V end was cut by 0 bases, the J end by 5 bases, with 11 bases between. The CDR3 contains 15 residues. Germline CDR1 reads ENHRY; CDR2 reads SYGVKD. The PCR had 60 Vbeta and 13 Jbeta primers. In the authors' workflow: Among the unique TCR beta chains that a later analysis counted, about 81 million in all, around 11 million were shared. Profiled with immunoSEQ multiplex PCR; TCRdb holds only in-frame clones, not every one. The V and J calls and clone size were taken over from that table, and D and trimming were inferred from the DNA. This listing includes roughly 50,000 clones. Sample: PBMCs. This TCR was recovered from a woman aged 40 to 49 in good health and CMV-seronegative. The V gene is TRBV10-3, the J gene TRBJ1-5; D possibly corresponds to TRBD1 (6 bases). The CDR3 coding sequence is TGTGCCATCAGTGAGTCGGGGGGGGCGGATCAGCCCCAGCATTTT. Its translation: CAISESGGADQPQHF.